Listed below are T cell receptor beta chains from one sample, sequenced in a study of T cell responses to AZD1222 COVID-19 vaccine. The protocol was immunoSEQ multiplex PCR, while the TCRdb copy is restricted to in-frame clones and leaves out a portion. The sample has approximately 82,000 clones; 85% to 95% are singletons. This specimen was peripheral blood, taken on day 0 of AZD1222 vaccination. The receptors originated from an adult in good health. Each CDR3 is given with its conserved first and last residue. Fields, in order: J gene, D gene, V gene, clone size, CDR3 protein, CDR3 DNA. D genes are given only for firm matches. Not all rows give a size; the values are once, few, many and, for expanded clones, a class.

>TRBJ1-2|NA|TRBV15|NA
CATSRDKFTGNSGYTF
TGTGCCACCAGCAGAGATAAGTTCACAGGGAATAGTGGCTACACCTTC
>TRBJ1-1|NA|TRBV19|NA
CASSIVKGTEAFF
TGTGCCAGTAGTATTGTGAAGGGCACTGAAGCTTTCTTT
>TRBJ2-2|NA|TRBV2|once
CASLRGDTGELFF
TGTGCCAGCCTGAGGGGAGACACCGGGGAGCTGTTTTTT
>TRBJ1-1|NA|TRBV10-3|NA
CAISEAGRTEAFF
TGTGCCATCAGTGAGGCAGGCCGCACTGAAGCTTTCTTT
>TRBJ1-6|NA|TRBV6-1|NA
CASSESSLANNSPLHF
TGTGCCAGCAGTGAAAGTTCCTTGGCAAATAATTCACCCCTCCACTTT
>TRBJ1-1|TRBD1|TRBV9|NA
CASSALGRGASEAFF
TGTGCCAGCAGCGCGCTAGGCAGGGGGGCGAGTGAAGCTTTCTTT
>TRBJ1-1|NA|TRBV12-3/TRBV12-4|NA
CASRPGGGTEAFF
TGTGCCAGCAGGCCGGGTGGTGGAACTGAAGCTTTCTTT
>TRBJ2-1|TRBD2|TRBV19|NA
CASKRLASPHEQFF
TGTGCCAGTAAGAGACTAGCGTCCCCCCATGAGCAGTTCTTC
>TRBJ2-3|TRBD2|TRBV9|NA
CASSASGATDTQYF
TGTGCCAGCAGCGCTAGCGGGGCAACAGATACGCAGTATTTT
>TRBJ2-7|TRBD1|TRBV5-1|NA
CASSEGTGDAYEQYF
TGCGCCAGCAGCGAGGGGACAGGGGATGCCTACGAGCAGTACTTC
>TRBJ2-2|NA|TRBV24-1|once
CATSDLGQTGELFF
TGTGCCACCAGTGATCTCGGACAGACCGGGGAGCTGTTTTTT
>TRBJ1-2|NA|TRBV9|NA
CASSATWGGYTF
TGTGCCAGCAGCGCCACGTGGGGAGGCTACACCTTC
>TRBJ1-1|NA|TRBV27|few
CASSLANRDTEAFF
TGTGCCAGCAGTTTAGCAAACAGGGACACTGAAGCTTTCTTT
>TRBJ2-5|NA|TRBV6-5|NA
CASSLGEETQYF
TGTGCCAGCAGTTTAGGGGAAGAGACCCAGTACTTC
>TRBJ1-4|TRBD1|TRBV5-4|NA
CASSLPGQGAPKLFF
TGTGCCAGCAGCCTCCCCGGACAGGGGGCCCCCAAACTGTTTTTT
>TRBJ2-5|TRBD2|TRBV7-2|NA
CASSARGTRETQYF
TGTGCCAGCAGCGCGCGGGGGACCCGAGAGACCCAGTACTTC
>TRBJ1-5|NA|TRBV3-1/TRBV3-2|NA
CASSLGAASNQPQHF
TGTGCCAGCAGCCTGGGCGCAGCTAGCAATCAGCCCCAGCATTTT
>TRBJ2-4|NA|TRBV3-1/TRBV3-2|few
CASSRTGLSDIQYF
TGTGCCAGCAGCCGAACAGGGCTGTCGGACATTCAGTACTTC